The 17 T cell receptor beta chains below come from one sample, sequenced in a study of cytomegalovirus exposure and HLA in healthy donors. Primers: 60 Vbeta forward and 13 Jbeta reverse. Assay used: immunoSEQ multiplex PCR; TCRdb lists only in-frame clones, some missing. The sample table includes approximately 130,000 clones. Sequenced input: PBMCs. The receptors derive from a woman aged 60-75 years in good health and CMV-seronegative.

The chain uses TRBV7-8 and TRBJ2-7; D may be TRBD1 (6 bases). CDR1 and CDR2 (germline): SGHVS, FQNEAQ. Between the trimmed V and J ends, which lost 0 bases and 7 bases, there was a span of 16 bases. CDR3 length: 15 amino acids. The CDR3 bases are TGTGCCAGCAGCTTAGCGTCCCAGGGGTCCAATGAGCAGTACTTC. Its protein is CASSLASQGSNEQYF.

The chain joins TRBV5-1 to TRBJ1-3, with 7 bases lining up with TRBD1. Per germline, CDR1 SGHRS and CDR2 YFSETQ. With 4 bases clipped from V and 2 bases from J, the junction kept 6 bases outside the gene matches. This CDR3 is built from 15 residues. For the CDR3, the DNA is TGCGCCAGCAGCCCGTCAGGGACAGCTGGAAACACCATATATTTT. This encodes CASSPSGTAGNTIYF.

This chain uses TRBV5-1 with TRBJ1-2; 7 bases line up with TRBD1. The CDR3 consists of 16 residues. Trimming took 4 bases from V and 3 from J; bases not matched to a gene: 12. CDR1 and CDR2 from the germline V gene are SGHRS and YFSETQ. The CDR3 spells CASSPTGAPGDYGYTF. The CDR3 bases are TGCGCCAGCAGCCCCACAGGGGCCCCGGGTGACTATGGCTACACCTTC.

This chain links TRBV19 with TRBJ2-7; D remains unclear. Germline values: CDR1 LNHDA, CDR2 SQIVND (reference sequence). There are 14 residues in the CDR3. Trimming took 4 bases from V and 0 from J, leaving 10 bases between them. CDR3 in DNA: TGTGCCAGTAGTAGCGCAAAATTCTCCTACGAGCAGTACTTC. This sequence encodes CASSSAKFSYEQYF.

The V call is TRBV12-5, the J call TRBJ1-1; TRBD1 aligns across 8 bases. CDR1 and CDR2 (germline): LGHNT, FRNRAP. The CDR3 extends over 14 amino acids. V was clipped by 1 base and J by 5 bases; unmatched bases: 3. DNA of the CDR3: TGTGCTAGTGGTTTGGGGCAGGGGGCGACTGAAGCTTTCTTT. As protein: CASGLGQGATEAFF.

About this clone: The limits of the CDR3 on the DNA are not certain, so only TCRdb's listed CDR3 is given. The CDR3 is CTSSQDPDYLCAQETQYF. The rearrangement uses TRBV1 and TRBJ2-5; TRBD2 reflects the table's D call only, with no check against the DNA. TRBV1 is a pseudogene. The CDR3 sequence runs 18 residues, both termini included.

The CDR3 DNA reads as TGCGCCAGCAGTGAGTCGCCCACGGCGAACACAGGAGATACGCAGTATTTT. It codes for CASSESPTANTGDTQYF. The gene calls are TRBV10-2 and TRBJ2-3, with D maybe TRBD1 (5 bases). The germline V and J ends were trimmed by 0 bases and 5 bases, with 18 bases remaining between them. CDR1 WSHSY and CDR2 SAAADI come from the germline V gene. The CDR3 totals 17 residues.

The chain has TRBV2 and TRBJ1-1, with 9 bases fitting TRBD1. The germline V gene encodes CDR1 SNHLY and CDR2 FYNNEI. The CDR3 extends over 14 amino acids. Trimming at V came to 6 bases and at J to 4 bases, leaving 6 bases not matched to a gene. CDR3 region: CASSIDRGSTEAFF. CDR3 DNA sequence: TGTGCCAGCAGCATAGACAGGGGGAGCACTGAAGCTTTCTTT.

This chain connects TRBV4-1 to TRBJ2-4, with a weak D call TRBD2 (5 bases). Germline V gives CDR1 MGHRA, CDR2 YSYEKL. This CDR3 is 16 amino acids long. The V end was cut by 2 bases, the J end by 0 bases, with 11 bases between. The CDR3 is CASSQLGVLAKNIQYF. The DNA for the CDR3 is TGCGCCAGCAGCCAACTCGGGGTTTTAGCCAAAAACATTCAGTACTTC.

V gene TRBV18 combines with J gene TRBJ1-1, with 8 bases identical to TRBD1. The CDR3 has 14 amino acids. V trimming: 3 bases; J trimming: 5 bases; junction bases outside the gene matches: 5. CDR1 KGHSH and CDR2 LQKENI come from the germline V gene. The CDR3 DNA reads TGTGCCAGCTCACCGGGACAGGAAATGACTGAAGCTTTCTTT. It specifies CASSPGQEMTEAFF.

The chain recombines TRBV28 with TRBJ2-3, with unresolved D. V lost 6 bases and J 1 base, leaving 11 bases between the germline ends. This CDR3 region has 14 residues. Germline values: CDR1 MDHEN, CDR2 SYDVKM. The CDR3 spells CASSQPSGTDTQYF. CDR3 DNA: TGTGCCAGCAGCCAACCTTCAGGCACAGATACGCAGTATTTT.

The gene calls are TRBV5-1 and TRBJ2-7; no clear D. V lost 0 bases and J lost 1, with 8 bases in between. The CDR3 is 14 residues long. From germline, CDR1 is SGHRS and CDR2 YFSETQ. The CDR3 loop is CASSLDPNSYEQYF. DNA for the CDR3: TGCGCCAGCAGCTTGGATCCAAATTCCTACGAGCAGTACTTC.

The gene calls are TRBV2 and TRBJ1-3; D unresolved. The germline V gene encodes CDR1 SNHLY and CDR2 FYNNEI. The CDR3 has 15 amino acids. Trimming took 5 bases from V and 0 from J, leaving 11 bases between them. DNA of the CDR3: TGTGCCAGCAGTCCAGACGGGATCTCTGGAAACACCATATATTTT. This translates into CASSPDGISGNTIYF.

The chain couples TRBV5-6 to TRBJ2-7; 10 bases map to TRBD2. Per the germline V gene, CDR1 is SGHDT and CDR2 is YYEEEE. V lost 2 bases to trimming and J lost 4 bases; unmatched junction nucleotides: 3. The CDR3 runs to 14 residues. Written as DNA, the CDR3 is TGTGCCAGCAGCTTCCGGACTAGCGGATACGAGCAGTACTTC. It is translated as CASSFRTSGYEQYF.

V usage is TRBV9 and J usage is TRBJ1-4; 7 bases are shared with TRBD1. CDR1 and CDR2 from the germline V gene are SGDLS and YYNGEE. This CDR3 is 14 amino acids long. With V trimmed by 2 bases and J by 5 bases, 3 bases remained unmatched. CDR3 region: CASSVETGNEKLFF. The CDR3 region has the DNA TGTGCCAGCAGCGTCGAGACAGGGAATGAAAAACTGTTTTTT.

The chain couples TRBV10-3 to TRBJ1-3, with D perhaps TRBD1 (5 bases). The CDR3 runs 17 residues. Germline values: CDR1 ENHRY, CDR2 SYGVKD. The V gene lost 2 bases and the J gene lost 8 bases, with 22 bases spanning the gap. CDR3: CAISEITRGSSSDTIYF. In nucleotides, the CDR3 is TGTGCCATCAGTGAGATTACGCGGGGCTCGTCTTCGGACACCATATATTTT.

V gene TRBV11-2 combines with J gene TRBJ1-2; 7 bases map to TRBD1. Trimming took 1 base from V and 7 from J; bases not matched to a gene: 9. The germline V gene has CDR1 SGHAT and CDR2 FQNNGV. This CDR3 has 15 amino acids. CDR3 loop: CASSLGDRVAGGYTF. CDR3 nucleotide sequence: TGTGCCAGCAGCTTAGGAGACAGGGTCGCAGGTGGCTACACCTTC.